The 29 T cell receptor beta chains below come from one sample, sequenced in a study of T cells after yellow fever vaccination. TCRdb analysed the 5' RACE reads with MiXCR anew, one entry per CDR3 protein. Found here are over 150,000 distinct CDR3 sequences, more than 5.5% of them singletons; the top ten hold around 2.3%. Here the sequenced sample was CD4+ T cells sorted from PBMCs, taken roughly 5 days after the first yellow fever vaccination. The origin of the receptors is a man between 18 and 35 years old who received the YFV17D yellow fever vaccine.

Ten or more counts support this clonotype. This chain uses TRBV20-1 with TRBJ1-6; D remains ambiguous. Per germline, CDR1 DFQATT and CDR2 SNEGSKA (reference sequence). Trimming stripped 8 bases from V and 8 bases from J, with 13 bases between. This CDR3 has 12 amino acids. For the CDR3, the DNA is TGCAGTATCGGGCAAAGGGATTCACCCCTCCACTTT. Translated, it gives CSIGQRDSPLHF.

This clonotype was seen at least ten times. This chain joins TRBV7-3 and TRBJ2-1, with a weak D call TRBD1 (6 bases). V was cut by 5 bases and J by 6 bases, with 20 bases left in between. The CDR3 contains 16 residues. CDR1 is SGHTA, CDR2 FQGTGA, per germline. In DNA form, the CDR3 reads TGTGCCAGCAGCCCCACAGGACAGCGGATGGTCAATGAGCAGTTCTTC. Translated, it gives CASSPTGQRMVNEQFF.

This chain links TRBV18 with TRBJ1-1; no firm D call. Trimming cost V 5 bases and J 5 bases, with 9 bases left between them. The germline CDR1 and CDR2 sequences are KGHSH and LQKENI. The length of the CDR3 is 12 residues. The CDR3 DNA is TGTGCCAGCTCAGATTATGGTACTGAAGCTTTCTTT. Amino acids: CASSDYGTEAFF.

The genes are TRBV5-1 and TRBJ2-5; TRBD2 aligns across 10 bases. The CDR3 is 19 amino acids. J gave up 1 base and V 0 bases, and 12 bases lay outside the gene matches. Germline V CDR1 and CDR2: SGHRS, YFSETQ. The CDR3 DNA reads TGCGCCAGCAGCTTGGGAGGTGGAGCGGGACTAGCGCTCCAAGAGACCCAGTACTTC. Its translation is CASSLGGGAGLALQETQYF.

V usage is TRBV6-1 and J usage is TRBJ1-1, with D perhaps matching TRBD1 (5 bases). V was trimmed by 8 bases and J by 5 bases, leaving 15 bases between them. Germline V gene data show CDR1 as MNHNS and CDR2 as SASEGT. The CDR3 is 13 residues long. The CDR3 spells CASSDRGRTEAFF. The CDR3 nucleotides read TGTGCCAGCTCCGATCGGGGGAGAACTGAAGCTTTCTTT.

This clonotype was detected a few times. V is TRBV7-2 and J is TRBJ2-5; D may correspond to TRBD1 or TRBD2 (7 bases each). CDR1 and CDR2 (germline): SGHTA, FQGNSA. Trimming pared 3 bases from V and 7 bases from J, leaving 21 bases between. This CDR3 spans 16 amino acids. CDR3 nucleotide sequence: TGTGCCAGCAGCTTGAGACAGGGCGGGGGCTTGGGGACCCAGTACTTC. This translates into CASSLRQGGGLGTQYF.

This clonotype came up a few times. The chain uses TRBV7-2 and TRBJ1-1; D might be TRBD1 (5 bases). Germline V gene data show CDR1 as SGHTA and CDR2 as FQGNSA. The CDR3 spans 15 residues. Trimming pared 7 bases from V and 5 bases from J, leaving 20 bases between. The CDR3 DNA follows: TGTGCCAGCACTGGGGTGGGGTTGGGGGTGACTGAAGCTTTCTTT. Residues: CASTGVGLGVTEAFF.

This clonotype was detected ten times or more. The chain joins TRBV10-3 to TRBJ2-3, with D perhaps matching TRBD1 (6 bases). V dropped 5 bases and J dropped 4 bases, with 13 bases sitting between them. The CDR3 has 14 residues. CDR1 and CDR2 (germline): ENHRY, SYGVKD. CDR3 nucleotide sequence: TGTGCCATCAGTTTAGGACAGCGGTCAGATACGCAGTATTTT. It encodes CAISLGQRSDTQYF.

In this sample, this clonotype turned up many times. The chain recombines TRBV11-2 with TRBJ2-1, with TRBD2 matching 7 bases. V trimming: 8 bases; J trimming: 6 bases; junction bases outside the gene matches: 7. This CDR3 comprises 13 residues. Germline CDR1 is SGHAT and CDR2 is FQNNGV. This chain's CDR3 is CASLGLVGNEQFF. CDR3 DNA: TGTGCCAGCCTAGGACTAGTAGGCAATGAGCAGTTCTTC.

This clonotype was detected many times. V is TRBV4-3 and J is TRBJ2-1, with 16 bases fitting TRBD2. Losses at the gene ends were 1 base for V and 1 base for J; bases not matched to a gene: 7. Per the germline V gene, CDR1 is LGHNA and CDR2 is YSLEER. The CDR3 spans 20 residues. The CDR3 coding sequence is TGCGCCAGCAGCCAAGGTATAGGGACTAGCGGGGGGGCATCCTACAATGAGCAGTTCTTC. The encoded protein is CASSQGIGTSGGASYNEQFF.

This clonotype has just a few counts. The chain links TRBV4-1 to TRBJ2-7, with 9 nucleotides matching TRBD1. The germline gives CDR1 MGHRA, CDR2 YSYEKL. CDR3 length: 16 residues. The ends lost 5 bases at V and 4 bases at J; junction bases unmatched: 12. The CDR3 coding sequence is TGCGCCAGCAGCAAGATCCCGGGACAGGGATTATACGAGCAGTACGTC. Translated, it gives CASSKIPGQGLYEQYV.

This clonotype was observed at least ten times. CDR3 amino acids: CASSLDRAGVQFF. The CDR3 DNA sequence: TGCGCCAGCAGCTTGGATCGGGCAGGGGTGCAGTTCTTC. The V and J genes are TRBV5-1 and TRBJ2-1; D possibly corresponds to TRBD1 (6 bases). This CDR3 is built from 13 residues. CDR1 and CDR2 (germline): SGHRS, YFSETQ. The V end was cut by 0 bases, the J end by 12 bases, with 13 bases between.

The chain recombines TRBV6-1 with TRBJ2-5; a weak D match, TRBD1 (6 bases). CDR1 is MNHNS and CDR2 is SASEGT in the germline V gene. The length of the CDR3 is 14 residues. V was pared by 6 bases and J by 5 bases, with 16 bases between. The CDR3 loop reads CASRSTGIYETQYF. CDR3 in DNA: TGTGCCAGCAGGAGTACAGGGATTTACGAGACCCAGTACTTC.

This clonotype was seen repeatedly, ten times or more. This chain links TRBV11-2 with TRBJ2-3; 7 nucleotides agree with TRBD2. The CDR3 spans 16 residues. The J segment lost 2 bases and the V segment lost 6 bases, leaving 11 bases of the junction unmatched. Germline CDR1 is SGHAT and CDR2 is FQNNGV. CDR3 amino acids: CASRLGPGGFTDTQYF. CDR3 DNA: TGTGCCAGCAGACTAGGCCCGGGGGGTTTCACAGATACGCAGTATTTT. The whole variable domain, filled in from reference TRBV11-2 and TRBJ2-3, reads EAGVAQSPRYKIIEKRQSVAFWCNPISGHATLYWYQQILGQGPKLLIQFQNNGVVDDSQLPKDRFSAERLKGVDSTLKIQPAKLEDSAVYLCASRLGPGGFTDTQYFGPGTRLTVL.

For the CDR3, the DNA is TGTGCCAGCTCACACAGGGGCCCAGGACAGATAAAAGCAGATACGCAGTATTTT. This codes for CASSHRGPGQIKADTQYF. The chain couples TRBV18 to TRBJ2-3; TRBD1 matches at 7 bases. The CDR3 sequence is 18 residues long. Germline V gene lookup returns CDR1 KGHSH and CDR2 LQKENI. After removal of 4 bases from V and 4 bases from J, the junction contained 17 bases not matched to a gene. Drawing the rest from reference TRBV18 and TRBJ2-3, the complete variable domain is NAGVMQNPRHLVRRRGQEARLRCSPMKGHSHVYWYRQLPEEGLKFMVYLQKENIIDESGMPKERFSAEFPKEGPSILRIQQVVRGDSAAYFCASSHRGPGQIKADTQYFGPGTRLTVL.

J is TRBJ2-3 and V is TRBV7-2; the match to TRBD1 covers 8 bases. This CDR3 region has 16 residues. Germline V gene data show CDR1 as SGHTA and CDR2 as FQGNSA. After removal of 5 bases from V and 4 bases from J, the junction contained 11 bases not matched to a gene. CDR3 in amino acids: CASSRDRLGAPDTQYF. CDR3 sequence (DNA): TGTGCCAGCAGCCGGGACAGGTTGGGAGCTCCAGATACGCAGTATTTT.

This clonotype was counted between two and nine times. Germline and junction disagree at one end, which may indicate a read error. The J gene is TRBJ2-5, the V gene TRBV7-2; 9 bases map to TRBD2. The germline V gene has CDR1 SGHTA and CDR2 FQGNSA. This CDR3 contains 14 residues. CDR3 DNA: TGTGCCAGCATCTTAAGCGGGGGGAAAGAGACCCAGTACTTC. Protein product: CASILSGGKETQYF.

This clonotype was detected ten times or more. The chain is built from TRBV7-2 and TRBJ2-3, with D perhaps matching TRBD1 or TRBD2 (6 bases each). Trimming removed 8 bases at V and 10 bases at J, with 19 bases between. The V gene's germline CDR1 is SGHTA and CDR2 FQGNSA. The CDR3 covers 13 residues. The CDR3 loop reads CASSQGGNRAQYF. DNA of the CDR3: TGTGCCAGCTCACAGGGCGGGAATCGTGCGCAGTATTTT.

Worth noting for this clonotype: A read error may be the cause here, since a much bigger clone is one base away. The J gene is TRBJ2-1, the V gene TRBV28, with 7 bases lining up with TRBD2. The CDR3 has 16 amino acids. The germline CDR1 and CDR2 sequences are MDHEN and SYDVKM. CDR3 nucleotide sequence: TGTGCCAGCAGTTCCGAAGGTGGGGGGGTTTACAATGATCAGTTCTTC. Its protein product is CASSSEGGGVYNDQFF.

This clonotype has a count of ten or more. The CDR3 DNA sequence: TGCGCCAGCAGCTCAGGGGGACAGAACAATCAGCCCCAGCATTTT. Its protein product is CASSSGGQNNQPQHF. V usage is TRBV5-1 and J usage is TRBJ1-5; 7 bases line up with TRBD1. Unmatched junction bases numbered 6, after V lost 3 bases and J lost 3 bases. The CDR3 is made up of 15 amino acids. Germline assignment: CDR1 SGHRS and CDR2 YFSETQ.

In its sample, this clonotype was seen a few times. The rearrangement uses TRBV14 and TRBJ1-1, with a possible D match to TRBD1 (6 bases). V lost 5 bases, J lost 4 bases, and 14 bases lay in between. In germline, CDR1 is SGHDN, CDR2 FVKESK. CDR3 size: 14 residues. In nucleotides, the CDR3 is TGTGCCAGCAGCTCGACTTGGGGGGCCACTGAAGCTTTCTTT. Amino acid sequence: CASSSTWGATEAFF.

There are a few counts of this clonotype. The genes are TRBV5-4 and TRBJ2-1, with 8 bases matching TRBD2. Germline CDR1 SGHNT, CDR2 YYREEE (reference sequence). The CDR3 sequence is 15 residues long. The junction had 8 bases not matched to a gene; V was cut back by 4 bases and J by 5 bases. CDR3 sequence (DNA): TGTGCCAGCAGCATCCCGACTAGCGCCCACAATGAGCAGTTCTTC. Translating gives CASSIPTSAHNEQFF. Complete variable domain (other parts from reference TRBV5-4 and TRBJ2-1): ETGVTQSPTHLIKTRGQQVTLRCSSQSGHNTVSWYQQALGQGPQFIFQYYREEENGRGNFPPRFSGLQFPNYSSELNVNALELDDSALYLCASSIPTSAHNEQFFGPGTRLTVL.

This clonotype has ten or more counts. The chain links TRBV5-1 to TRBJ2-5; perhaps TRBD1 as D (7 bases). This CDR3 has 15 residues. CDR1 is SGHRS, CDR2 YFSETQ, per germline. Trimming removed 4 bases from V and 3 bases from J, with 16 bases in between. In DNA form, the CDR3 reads TGCGCCAGCAGCACAGACAGGGAGGTGAAAGAGACCCAGTACTTC. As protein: CASSTDREVKETQYF.

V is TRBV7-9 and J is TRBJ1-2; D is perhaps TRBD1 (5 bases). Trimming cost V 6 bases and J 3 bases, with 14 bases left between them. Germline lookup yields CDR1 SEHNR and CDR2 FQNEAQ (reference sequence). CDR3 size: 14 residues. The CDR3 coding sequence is TGTGCCAGCAGGGGACGGCCCAAGGACTATGGCTACACCTTC. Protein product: CASRGRPKDYGYTF.

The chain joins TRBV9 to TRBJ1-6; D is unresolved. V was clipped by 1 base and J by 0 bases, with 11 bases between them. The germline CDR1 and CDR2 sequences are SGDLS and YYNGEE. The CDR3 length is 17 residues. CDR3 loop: CASSVSVDTSYNSPLHF. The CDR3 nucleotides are TGTGCCAGCAGCGTATCGGTTGATACCTCCTATAATTCACCCCTCCACTTT.

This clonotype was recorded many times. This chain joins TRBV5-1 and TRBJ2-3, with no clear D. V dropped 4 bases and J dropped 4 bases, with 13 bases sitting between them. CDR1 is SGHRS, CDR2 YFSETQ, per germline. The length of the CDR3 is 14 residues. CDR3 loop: CASSPSPRADTQYF. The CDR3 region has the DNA TGCGCCAGCAGCCCTTCCCCGAGAGCAGATACGCAGTATTTT.

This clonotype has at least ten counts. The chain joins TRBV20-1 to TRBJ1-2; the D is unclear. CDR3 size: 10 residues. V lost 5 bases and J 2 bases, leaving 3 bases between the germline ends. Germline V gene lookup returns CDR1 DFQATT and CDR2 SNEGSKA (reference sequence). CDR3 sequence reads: CSAPNYGYTF. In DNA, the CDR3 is TGCAGTGCTCCGAACTATGGCTACACCTTC.

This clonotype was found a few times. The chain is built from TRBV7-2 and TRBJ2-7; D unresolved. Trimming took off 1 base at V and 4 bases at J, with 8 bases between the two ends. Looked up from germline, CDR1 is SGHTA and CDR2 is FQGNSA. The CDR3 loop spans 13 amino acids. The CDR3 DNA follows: TGTGCCAGCAGCTTAGAGACTGGGTACGAGCAGTACGTC. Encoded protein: CASSLETGYEQYV.

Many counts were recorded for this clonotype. The CDR3 DNA sequence: TGTGCCAGCAGCTCGTCCGTCGCTGGAGAGCAGTACTTC. Protein: CASSSSVAGEQYF. This chain links TRBV7-9 with TRBJ2-7, with D unresolved. This CDR3 has 13 amino acids. The germline gives CDR1 SEHNR, CDR2 FQNEAQ (reference sequence). V gave up 4 bases and J gave up 7 bases, with 14 bases separating them.